This T cell receptor beta chain emerged from a study of cytomegalovirus exposure and HLA in healthy donors. The CDR3 runs 12 residues. Germline V gives CDR1 SGHTA, CDR2 FQGNSA. Trimming took off 5 bases at V and 2 bases at J, with 7 bases between the two ends. Study-wide results and caveats: A later analysis reported that several of the most significant clusters appeared to be linked to common viral pathogens, among them Epstein-Barr virus. Further analysis, carried out later, found HLA-associated TCR beta chains more clonally expanded than equally common other chains. Analysis was carried out at a later point, and it linked a missense DCLRE1C variant to TCR beta V- and J-gene trimming.

PCR involved 60 Vbeta and 13 Jbeta primers. TCRdb's table, derived via immunoSEQ multiplex PCR, lists solely in-frame clones and lacks some. This table holds some 150,000 clones, 82% found once. A note on this clone: Its antigen is unknown.

The donors gave bone marrow, and they were healthy. This chain uses TRBV7-2 with TRBJ2-7; D uncertain. Sequencing was done on a sample of PBMCs. This TCR was sampled from a male donor in good health and CMV-seronegative. The CDR3 region has the DNA TGTGCCAGCAGCCTCACAGCCTACGAGCAGTACTTC. This codes for CASSLTAYEQYF.